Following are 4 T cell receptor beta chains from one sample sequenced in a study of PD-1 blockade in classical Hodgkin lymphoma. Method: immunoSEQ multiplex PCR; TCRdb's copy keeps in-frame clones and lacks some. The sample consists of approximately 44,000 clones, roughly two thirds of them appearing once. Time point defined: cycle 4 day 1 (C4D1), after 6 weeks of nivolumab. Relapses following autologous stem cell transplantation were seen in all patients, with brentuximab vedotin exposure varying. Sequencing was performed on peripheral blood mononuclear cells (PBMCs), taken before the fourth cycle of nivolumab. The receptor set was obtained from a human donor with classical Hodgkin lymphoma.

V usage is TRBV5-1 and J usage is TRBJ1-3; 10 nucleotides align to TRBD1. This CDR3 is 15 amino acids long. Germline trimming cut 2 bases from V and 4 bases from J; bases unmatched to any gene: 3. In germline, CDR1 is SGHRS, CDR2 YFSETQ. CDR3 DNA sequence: TGCGCCAGCAGCTTCGACAGGGGGCCGGGAAACACCATATATTTT. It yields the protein CASSFDRGPGNTIYF.

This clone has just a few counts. The CDR3 DNA reads TGTGCCAGCCACCTCGCGACAGGGGCCGGGGAGCTGTTTTTT. It codes for CASHLATGAGELFF. J is TRBJ2-2 and V is TRBV6-1, with 8 positions matching TRBD1. The CDR3 is made up of 14 amino acids. Germline V gene data show CDR1 as MNHNS and CDR2 as SASEGT. V shed 8 bases, J shed 6 bases, and the junction held 8 bases outside the gene matches.

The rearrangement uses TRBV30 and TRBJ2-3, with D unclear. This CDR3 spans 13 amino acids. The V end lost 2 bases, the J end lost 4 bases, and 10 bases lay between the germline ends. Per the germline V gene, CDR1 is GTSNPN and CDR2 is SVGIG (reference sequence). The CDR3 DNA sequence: TGTGCCTGGAGTTTTCAGAGTGCAGATACGCAGTATTTT. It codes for CAWSFQSADTQYF.

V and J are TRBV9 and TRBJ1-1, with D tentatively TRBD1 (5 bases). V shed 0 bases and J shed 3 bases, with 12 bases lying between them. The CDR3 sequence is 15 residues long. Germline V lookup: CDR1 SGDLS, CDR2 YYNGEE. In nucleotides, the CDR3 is TGTGCCAGCAGCGTAGTTTGGGGGGGAGACACTGAAGCTTTCTTT. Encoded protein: CASSVVWGGDTEAFF.